These 28 T cell receptor beta chains came from one sample sequenced in a study of Tregs in tolerant kidney transplant recipients. Sequenced by immunoSEQ multiplex PCR; TCRdb stores in-frame clones only, minus some. Among roughly 250,000 clones, about 80% were seen once, and the ten largest hold less than 0.75%. The sample consisted of CD4+ T cells from blood. The receptors originated from a human donor in good health.

The genes are TRBV2 and TRBJ1-6; no firm D call. The CDR3 runs 12 residues. In germline, CDR1 is SNHLY, CDR2 FYNNEI. V was cut by 8 bases and J by 10 bases, with 12 bases left in between. The CDR3 DNA follows: TGTGCCAGCGGGAGGGCGATCTCACCCCTCCACTTT. It yields the protein CASGRAISPLHF.

CDR3 protein: CASSPPTYNEQFF. The CDR3, as DNA: TGTGCCAGCAGCCCCCCCACCTACAATGAGCAGTTCTTC. The rearrangement links TRBV5-4 to TRBJ2-1; D unresolved. There are 13 residues in the CDR3. V lost 4 bases and J 2 bases, leaving 7 bases between the germline ends. Germline V gene data show CDR1 as SGHNT and CDR2 as YYREEE (reference sequence).

This chain connects TRBV21-1 to TRBJ2-5; the D segment call TRBD1 is taken from the table without a DNA check. TRBV21-1 is marked as a pseudogene. CDR3 length equals 17 residues. CDR3 nucleotide sequence: TGTGCCAGCAGCAAAGGAGTCGGGACAGGGCGGAGCGAGACCCAGTACTTC. Protein: CASSKGVGTGRSETQYF.

CDR3 nucleotide sequence: TGCGCCAGCAGCCAAGACAGGGACGGGAGGAAGACCCAGTACTTC. Translated: CASSQDRDGRKTQYF. The rearrangement links TRBV4-1 to TRBJ2-5, with 7 bases that match TRBD2. The CDR3 has 15 amino acids. Germline V gives CDR1 MGHRA, CDR2 YSYEKL. V gave up 0 bases and J gave up 6 bases; unmatched junction bases: 7.

This clone appeared a single time. V gene TRBV19 combines with J gene TRBJ1-4; unclear D gene. Germline CDR1 is LNHDA and CDR2 is SQIVND (reference sequence). The CDR3 extends over 14 amino acids. V lost 3 bases and J lost 10, with 15 bases in between. Written as DNA, the CDR3 is TGTGCCAGTAGTATGGATAGTGAATACGCAAAACTGTTTTTT. It is translated as CASSMDSEYAKLFF. The variable domain in full, with the rest retrieved from reference TRBV19 and TRBJ1-4, is DGGITQSPKYLFRKEGQNVTLSCEQNLNHDAMYWYRQDPGQGLRLIYYSQIVNDFQKGDIAEGYSVSREKKESFPLTVTSAQKNPTAFYLCASSMDSEYAKLFFGSGTQLSVL.

The V gene is TRBV18, the J gene TRBJ1-3; 9 bases match TRBD1. This CDR3 contains 17 residues. V lost 6 bases to trimming and J lost 0 bases; unmatched junction nucleotides: 9. CDR1 KGHSH and CDR2 LQKENI come from the germline V gene. CDR3 nucleotides: TGTGCCAGCTCCCTGTCCAAGGACAGGGGCTCTGGAAACACCATATATTTT. Translating gives CASSLSKDRGSGNTIYF. Looking up the rest from reference TRBV18 and TRBJ1-3 gives the full variable domain: NAGVMQNPRHLVRRRGQEARLRCSPMKGHSHVYWYRQLPEEGLKFMVYLQKENIIDESGMPKERFSAEFPKEGPSILRIQQVVRGDSAAYFCASSLSKDRGSGNTIYFGEGSWLTVV.

The rearrangement links TRBV29-1 to TRBJ1-2, with 8 bases fitting TRBD1. Germline V gives CDR1 SQVTM, CDR2 ANQGSEA. V lost 3 bases to trimming and J lost 6 bases; unmatched junction nucleotides: 6. The CDR3 has 13 residues. The DNA of the CDR3 is TGCAGCGTTGATCCGGACAGGGACCATGGCTACACCTTC. Its translation: CSVDPDRDHGYTF.

The chain carries TRBV7-9 and TRBJ2-5, with D possibly TRBD2 on 5 matching bases. V was cut by 0 bases and J by 4 bases, with 15 bases left in between. The CDR3 spans 16 residues. CDR1 is SEHNR and CDR2 is FQNEAQ in the germline V gene (reference sequence). CDR3 DNA sequence: TGTGCCAGCAGCTTAGCAAGTCGGAGGCACGGAGAGACCCAGTACTTC. This gives the protein CASSLASRRHGETQYF.

With regard to this clone: The conserved final phenylalanine or tryptophan is absent from the CDR3, which likely points to a read error. V gene TRBV16 combines with J gene TRBJ1-2, with 9 bases fitting TRBD1. The V segment lost 4 bases and the J segment 4 bases; nucleotides outside the gene matches: 16. The CDR3 loop spans 18 amino acids. The germline CDR1 and CDR2 sequences are KGHSY and FQNENV. The CDR3 region has the DNA TGTGCCAGCAGCCTTCCCGGGACAGGGACCTTCAGTTCCTATGGCTACACCCTC. This translates into CASSLPGTGTFSSYGYTL.

The chain joins TRBV7-2 to TRBJ2-7; 8 nucleotides agree with TRBD2. In germline, CDR1 is SGHTA, CDR2 FQGNSA. V shed 0 bases, J shed 6 bases, and the junction held 7 bases outside the gene matches. This CDR3 contains 15 residues. Here the CDR3 DNA reads TGTGCCAGCAGCTTAGCCGGGGGGGAGTTCGGCGAGCAGTACTTC. It is translated as CASSLAGGEFGEQYF.

This sequence joins TRBV19 and TRBJ2-7; the D gene could be TRBD1 or TRBD2 (5 bases each). CDR1 is LNHDA, CDR2 SQIVND, per germline (reference sequence). The CDR3 loop spans 13 amino acids. Trimming cost V 7 bases and J 6 bases, with 16 bases left between them. The CDR3 coding sequence is TGTGCCAGTAAAGGGGAGAGCTATCGCGAGCAGTACTTC. Amino acids: CASKGESYREQYF.

This chain links TRBV27 with TRBJ2-5; D is ambiguous. The V end was cut by 3 bases, the J end by 11 bases, with 16 bases between. Germline V lookup: CDR1 MNHEY, CDR2 SMNVEV (reference sequence). CDR3 length equals 13 residues. CDR3 region: CASSFGRYLKQYF. The CDR3 region has the DNA TGTGCCAGCAGTTTCGGACGCTACTTGAAGCAGTACTTC.

V and J are TRBV5-5 and TRBJ1-5; 8 bases line up with TRBD1. CDR1 is SGHKS and CDR2 is YYEKEE in the germline V gene (reference sequence). J lost 5 bases, V lost 5 bases, and 12 bases had no gene match. There are 16 residues in the CDR3. CDR3 residues: CASSPRDRTSYQPQHF. The CDR3 DNA reads TGTGCCAGCAGTCCTAGGGACAGGACCTCCTATCAGCCCCAGCATTTT.

The V and J genes are TRBV2 and TRBJ2-1; 14 bases align to TRBD2. This CDR3 has 19 residues. Trimming at V came to 5 bases and at J to 0 bases, leaving 9 bases not matched to a gene. Germline V gene data show CDR1 as SNHLY and CDR2 as FYNNEI. CDR3 sequence: CASSKGLAGALDSYNEQFF. CDR3 in DNA: TGTGCCAGCAGTAAGGGACTAGCGGGGGCCCTAGACTCCTACAATGAGCAGTTCTTC. Looking up the rest from reference TRBV2 and TRBJ2-1 gives the full variable domain: EPEVTQTPSHQVTQMGQEVILRCVPISNHLYFYWYRQILGQKVEFLVSFYNNEISEKSEIFDDQFSVERPDGSNFTLKIRSTKLEDSAMYFCASSKGLAGALDSYNEQFFGPGTRLTVL.

The genes are TRBV29-1 and TRBJ2-7; 9 nucleotides agree with TRBD2. This CDR3 spans 14 amino acids. V lost 5 bases and J lost 1; bases outside the gene matches: 6. Germline V CDR1 and CDR2: SQVTM, ANQGSEA. The DNA for the CDR3 is TGCAGCGTTTTAACTAGCGGGCGGTCCTACGAGCAGTACTTC. It translates to CSVLTSGRSYEQYF.

CDR3 in DNA: TGTGCCAGCAGCCCCACCCCGAGGGCCGGGCAGAGTTCACCCCTCCACTTT. This encodes CASSPTPRAGQSSPLHF. The rearrangement links TRBV9 to TRBJ1-6; D gene uncertain. The CDR3 has 17 amino acids. Germline V lookup: CDR1 SGDLS, CDR2 YYNGEE. Deletions cut 4 bases from V and 9 bases from J, with 23 bases between.

This clone was counted only a few times. The V call is TRBV27, the J call TRBJ2-7; no firm D call. The V and J ends lost 3 bases and 2 bases respectively, with 8 bases between them. Germline V gives CDR1 MNHEY, CDR2 SMNVEV (reference sequence). CDR3 size: 13 residues. CDR3 residues: CASSLAYAYEQYF. For the CDR3, the DNA is TGTGCCAGCAGTTTGGCCTACGCCTACGAGCAGTACTTC.

The chain couples TRBV7-2 to TRBJ2-5; 10 bases agree with TRBD2. V lost 0 bases to trimming and J lost 1 base; unmatched junction nucleotides: 8. The germline V gene encodes CDR1 SGHTA and CDR2 FQGNSA. CDR3 size: 18 residues. The CDR3 loop is CASSLANSGGSTQETQYF. Written as DNA, the CDR3 is TGTGCCAGCAGCTTAGCGAATAGCGGGGGGTCAACCCAAGAGACCCAGTACTTC. The full variable domain, with the rest looked up from reference TRBV7-2 and TRBJ2-5, is GAGVSQSPSNKVTEKGKDVELRCDPISGHTALYWYRQSLGQGLEFLIYFQGNSAPDKSGLPSDRFSAERTGGSVSTLTIQRTQQEDSAVYLCASSLANSGGSTQETQYFGPGTRLLVL.

On this clone: The junction departs from germline at one end; a sequencing error may be responsible. The chain has TRBV7-2 and TRBJ1-1, with a tentative D call TRBD1 (6 bases). This CDR3 comprises 13 residues. Germline loops: CDR1 SGHTA, CDR2 FQGNSA. CDR3 region: CASSLEGDTEASF. The CDR3, as DNA: TGTGCCAGCAGCTTAGAGGGGGACACTGAAGCTTCCTTT.

The chain combines TRBV7-2 with TRBJ2-5; TRBD2 agrees at 7 bases. CDR3 length: 14 amino acids. J was trimmed by 4 bases and V by 0 bases; bases with no gene match: 2. Germline CDR1 reads SGHTA; CDR2 reads FQGNSA. CDR3 coding DNA: TGTGCCAGCAGCTTAGCGGGGAGGGGAGAGACCCAGTACTTC. Its protein is CASSLAGRGETQYF.

The rearrangement uses TRBV6-1 and TRBJ1-2, with D possibly TRBD1 on 5 matching bases. Deletions cut 1 base from V and 1 base from J, with 16 bases between. The CDR3 contains 17 residues. Germline V gene lookup returns CDR1 MNHNS and CDR2 SASEGT. CDR3 DNA sequence: TGTGCCAGCAGTGAAGGTCGCTGGGACGGAATTAACTATGGCTACACCTTC. As protein: CASSEGRWDGINYGYTF.

The rearrangement joins TRBV5-1 to TRBJ1-1; 9 bases line up with TRBD1. V dropped 4 bases and J dropped 4; count of bases not matched to a gene: 5. The CDR3 is 14 amino acids. Per the germline V gene, CDR1 is SGHRS and CDR2 is YFSETQ. CDR3 amino acids: CASSIYRGLTEAFF. DNA of the CDR3: TGCGCCAGCAGCATCTACAGGGGGCTCACTGAAGCTTTCTTT.

This chain connects TRBV9 to TRBJ1-2; D is ambiguous. The CDR3 loop spans 12 amino acids. Deletions cut 0 bases from V and 8 bases from J, with 8 bases between. Germline V CDR1 and CDR2: SGDLS, YYNGEE. The CDR3 DNA reads TGTGCCAGCAGCGTAGGTGCAAAAGGCTACACCTTC. The encoded protein is CASSVGAKGYTF.

This clone was picked up a small number of times. The chain joins TRBV13 to TRBJ2-5; maybe TRBD2 (5 bases). Germline CDR1 is PRHDT and CDR2 is FYEKMQ (reference sequence). This CDR3 contains 14 residues. The V end lost 5 bases, the J end lost 1 base, and 11 bases lay between the germline ends. This CDR3 reads CASSINRGQETQYF. CDR3 sequence (DNA): TGTGCCAGCAGCATCAACCGGGGCCAAGAGACCCAGTACTTC.

The chain is built from TRBV28 and TRBJ1-1; D perhaps matches TRBD1 (5 bases). V was shortened by 3 bases and J by 2 bases, with 13 bases between the two germline ends. The germline V gene encodes CDR1 MDHEN and CDR2 SYDVKM. The CDR3 has 15 residues. The CDR3 loop reads CASSLRGSSNTEAFF. The CDR3 DNA sequence: TGTGCCAGCAGTTTGAGGGGCAGTTCAAACACTGAAGCTTTCTTT. Combining the CDR3 with reference TRBV28 and TRBJ1-1 gives the whole variable domain DVKVTQSSRYLVKRTGEKVFLECVQDMDHENMFWYRQDPGLGLRLIYFSYDVKMKEKGDIPEGYSVSREKKERFSLILESASTNQTSMYLCASSLRGSSNTEAFFGQGTRLTVV.

The V and J genes are TRBV4-1 and TRBJ2-1; 11 nucleotides agree with TRBD2. In germline, CDR1 is MGHRA, CDR2 YSYEKL. This CDR3 has 16 amino acids. V was pared by 1 base and J by 7 bases, with 6 bases of the junction left unmatched. For the CDR3, the DNA is TGCGCCAGCAGCCAAGTCCGGCTAGCGGGAGGAAATGAGCAGTTCTTC. Translation gives CASSQVRLAGGNEQFF.

The gene calls are TRBV7-9 and TRBJ2-1, with 12 bases lining up with TRBD1. The CDR3 covers 16 residues. Per germline, CDR1 SEHNR and CDR2 FQNEAQ (reference sequence). J was trimmed by 9 bases and V by 4 bases; bases with no gene match: 10. The CDR3 region is CASSYLGQGARGEQFF. The CDR3 bases are TGTGCCAGCAGCTACCTGGGACAGGGGGCGAGAGGTGAGCAGTTCTTC. The entire variable domain, with the rest obtained from reference TRBV7-9 and TRBJ2-1, is as follows: DTGVSQNPRHKITKRGQNVTFRCDPISEHNRLYWYRQTLGQGPEFLTYFQNEAQLEKSRLLSDRFSAERPKGSFSTLEIQRTEQGDSAMYLCASSYLGQGARGEQFFGPGTRLTVL.

The chain has TRBV18 and TRBJ1-6, with D perhaps matching TRBD1 (6 bases). Trimming removed 2 bases at V and 6 bases at J, with 14 bases between. This CDR3 contains 16 residues. CDR1 and CDR2 (germline): KGHSH, LQKENI. CDR3 nucleotides: TGTGCCAGCTCACCAGAGTTGAAGGGGGTTAATTCACCCCTCCACTTT. Amino acids: CASSPELKGVNSPLHF.